This T cell receptor beta chain was identified in a study of blood T cell repertoires in COVID-19. Assay: immunoSEQ multiplex PCR; the TCRdb copy retains only in-frame clones and omits some. The sample lists over 130,000 clones; 80% to 90% were seen once. The length of the CDR3 is 15 residues. CDR1 and CDR2 (germline): SGHTA, FQGNSA. The V end was cut by 2 bases, the J end by 7 bases, with 17 bases between. The chain is built from TRBV7-2 and TRBJ1-2; D call uncertain. The sample taken for sequencing was peripheral blood. The receptor's source is a man in his 70s with acute or convalescent COVID-19. The CDR3: CASSLNAGESSGYTF. DNA for the CDR3: TGTGCCAGCAGCTTAAATGCCGGGGAATCCTCTGGCTACACCTTC.